These 28 T cell receptor beta chains were sequenced from one sample in a study of shared clonotypes between healthy human individuals (dated by TCRdb to about 2020). Library preparation was by the immunoSEQ multiplex PCR assay. TCRdb carries this immuneACCESS record with in-frame sequences only. Its versions omit some clonotypes, under half of them owing to an unresolved V gene in the studies checked, with the rest unexplained. The sample data list hundreds of thousands of clones, and about 96% of these were observed just once. The ten largest account for about 0.34% of the sample. Specimen: memory CD8+ T cells sorted from blood. What the cell subset or site label conveys for this sample: CD45RO+ cells pooled with CCR7-negative TemRA cells. Receptor source: a man aged 25 to 40 in good health.

The chain carries TRBV2 and TRBJ2-7, with 7 bases fitting TRBD1. Looked up from germline, CDR1 is SNHLY and CDR2 is FYNNEI. With V trimmed by 1 base and J by 1 base, 1 base remained unmatched. The CDR3 covers 14 residues. In DNA form, the CDR3 reads TGTGCCAGCAGTGAAGACAGGGGTTCCTACGAGCAGTACTTC. This gives the protein CASSEDRGSYEQYF.

The rearrangement joins TRBV6-1 to TRBJ1-1; maybe TRBD1 (6 bases). The CDR3 has 14 residues. Trimming took off 8 bases at V and 1 base at J, with 14 bases between the two ends. CDR1 MNHNS and CDR2 SASEGT come from the germline V gene. The CDR3 coding sequence is TGTGCCAGCCCGGCTAGGGGGTCGAACACTGAAGCTTTCTTT. This encodes CASPARGSNTEAFF.

V usage is TRBV6-9 and J usage is TRBJ2-7; 7 bases match TRBD2. Germline V gene sequence: CDR1 MNHGY, CDR2 SVAAGI. The CDR3 is 14 amino acids. The J segment lost 3 bases and the V segment lost 4 bases, leaving 6 bases of the junction unmatched. The CDR3 coding sequence is TGTGCCAGCAGTTTGGGACTAAATAACTACGAGCAGTACTTC. Translating gives CASSLGLNNYEQYF.

Comment on this clone: This CDR3 is also generated by other DNA sequences in the sample. The chain carries TRBV7-2 and TRBJ2-1; the match to TRBD2 covers 9 bases. Germline CDR1 is SGHTA and CDR2 is FQGNSA. The CDR3 is 14 amino acids. With 9 bases clipped from V and 7 bases from J, the junction kept 10 bases outside the gene matches. The DNA for the CDR3 is TGTGCCAGGGATACGGGACTAGCAACAAATGAGCAGTTCTTC. Protein sequence: CARDTGLATNEQFF.

This clone appeared a single time. V usage is TRBV30 and J usage is TRBJ2-7; the D call may be TRBD1 or TRBD2 (5 bases each). V lost 2 bases and J 4 bases, leaving 15 bases between the germline ends. The CDR3 length is 14 residues. Per germline, CDR1 GTSNPN and CDR2 SVGIG (reference sequence). This CDR3 reads CAWSSGTGGYEQYF. The DNA for the CDR3 is TGTGCCTGGAGTTCAGGGACGGGCGGATACGAGCAGTACTTC.

This sequence joins TRBV5-8 and TRBJ1-5, with 8 bases lining up with TRBD1. CDR1 SGHTS and CDR2 YDEGEE come from the germline V gene. There are 15 residues in the CDR3. V dropped 1 base and J dropped 6; count of bases not matched to a gene: 6. CDR3 sequence (DNA): TGTGCCAGCAGCTTGAGCGCAGGGGGCGGTCAGCCCCAGCATTTT. This gives the protein CASSLSAGGGQPQHF.

The rearrangement links TRBV28 to TRBJ2-7, with 10 bases fitting TRBD1. Germline V gene data show CDR1 as MDHEN and CDR2 as SYDVKM. CDR3 length: 17 residues. The ends lost 3 bases at V and 3 bases at J; junction bases unmatched: 11. The CDR3 region is CASSFQVRDRGSYEQYF. Here the CDR3 DNA reads TGTGCCAGCAGTTTCCAGGTCCGGGACAGGGGCAGCTACGAGCAGTACTTC.

The chain has TRBV19 and TRBJ1-2; D might be TRBD1 (6 bases). V lost 0 bases and J 8 bases, leaving 13 bases between the germline ends. The CDR3 runs to 14 residues. Germline V gene lookup returns CDR1 LNHDA and CDR2 SQIVND (reference sequence). The CDR3 bases are TGTGCCAGTAGTATAGAGGGGGCGCGCGGAGGCTACACCTTC. It translates to CASSIEGARGGYTF.

The table lists this clone with a count of one. J is TRBJ2-1 and V is TRBV28; 10 bases align to TRBD2. The V gene end was trimmed by 6 bases and the J gene end by 13 bases; junction bases not matched to a gene: 12. The CDR3 runs 14 residues. CDR1 is MDHEN, CDR2 SYDVKM, per germline. This CDR3 reads CASSLVLAGDRQFF. CDR3 nucleotides: TGTGCCAGCAGCCTAGTTCTAGCGGGAGATCGACAGTTCTTC.

This chain uses TRBV28 with TRBJ2-7; tentative D call: TRBD1 (6 bases). The V gene's germline CDR1 is MDHEN and CDR2 SYDVKM. This CDR3 comprises 14 residues. V was cut by 6 bases and J by 2 bases, with 14 bases left in between. The CDR3 region is CASSKTGLPYEQYF. Here the CDR3 DNA reads TGTGCCAGCAGCAAAACAGGGTTACCCTACGAGCAGTACTTC. Full variable domain (outside the CDR3, taken from reference TRBV28 and TRBJ2-7): DVKVTQSSRYLVKRTGEKVFLECVQDMDHENMFWYRQDPGLGLRLIYFSYDVKMKEKGDIPEGYSVSREKKERFSLILESASTNQTSMYLCASSKTGLPYEQYFGPGTRLTVT.

This rearrangement joins TRBV6-5 to TRBJ2-3; D not certain. The V and J ends lost 1 base and 1 base respectively, with 3 bases between them. Germline CDR1 MNHEY, CDR2 SVGAGI. The CDR3 is 13 amino acids. CDR3 nucleotides: TGTGCCAGCAGTTACTTGGGCACAGATACGCAGTATTTT. Protein sequence: CASSYLGTDTQYF.

With respect to this clone: The same CDR3 is also encoded by other DNA sequences in this sample. V usage is TRBV18 and J usage is TRBJ2-5; TRBD1 aligns across 7 bases. Germline values: CDR1 KGHSH, CDR2 LQKENI. The V and J ends lost 3 bases and 1 base, in that order; junction bases with no gene match: 5. This CDR3 has 15 residues. The CDR3 loop is CASSPMAGGQETQYF. The CDR3 region has the DNA TGTGCCAGCTCACCCATGGCAGGGGGCCAAGAGACCCAGTACTTC.

This clone has a single count. The genes are TRBV30 and TRBJ2-3; tentative D call: TRBD2 (5 bases). Germline CDR1 and CDR2: GTSNPN and SVGIG (reference sequence). V lost 4 bases to trimming and J lost 5 bases, with 7 bases between them. The CDR3 has 11 amino acids. The CDR3 protein is CAWIRGDTQYF. The CDR3 nucleotides read TGTGCCTGGATCCGGGGAGATACGCAGTATTTT.

The chain is built from TRBV11-2 and TRBJ1-1; unclear D gene. CDR3 size: 12 residues. V lost 0 bases, J lost 7 bases, and 6 bases lay in between. In germline, CDR1 is SGHAT, CDR2 FQNNGV. Here the CDR3 DNA reads TGTGCCAGCAGCTTAGATCAGATTGAAGCTTTCTTT. Its translation: CASSLDQIEAFF.

This chain connects TRBV28 to TRBJ1-1, with D possibly TRBD1 on 5 matching bases. The germline gives CDR1 MDHEN, CDR2 SYDVKM. This CDR3 is built from 15 residues. V lost 6 bases and J 6 bases, leaving 20 bases between the germline ends. DNA for the CDR3: TGTGCCAGCAGCCTGCCCCGGGGGGAGCGGGCTGAAGCTTTCTTT. This codes for CASSLPRGERAEAFF.

The chain uses TRBV6-1 and TRBJ1-6, with D uncertain. The V end was cut by 3 bases, the J end by 4 bases, with 13 bases between. The CDR3 is 16 amino acids. Germline CDR1 reads MNHNS; CDR2 reads SASEGT. In DNA form, the CDR3 reads TGTGCCAGCAGTGAGAATTGGGGAGGATATAATTCACCCCTCCACTTT. Amino acid sequence: CASSENWGGYNSPLHF.

This clone was recorded only once. The chain combines TRBV28 with TRBJ1-2; TRBD1 might be the D (5 bases). The V gene's germline CDR1 is MDHEN and CDR2 SYDVKM. The CDR3 covers 14 residues. Trimming pared 4 bases from V and 4 bases from J, leaving 13 bases between. The CDR3 DNA follows: TGTGCCAGCAGTTCAGGAGAGGGGACCTATGGCTACACCTTC. Translating gives CASSSGEGTYGYTF.

This sequence joins TRBV14 and TRBJ2-2; no reliable D call. The germline V and J ends were trimmed by 4 bases and 3 bases, with 9 bases remaining between them. This CDR3 has 14 residues. CDR1 is SGHDN and CDR2 is FVKESK in the germline V gene. The CDR3 nucleotides read TGTGCCAGCAGCCTCTCAATGGACACCGGGGAGCTGTTTTTT. Amino acids: CASSLSMDTGELFF.

The table lists this clone with a count of one. The chain carries TRBV6-1 and TRBJ2-3; D perhaps matches TRBD1 (5 bases). From germline, CDR1 is MNHNS and CDR2 SASEGT. V shed 10 bases and J shed 6 bases, with 17 bases lying between them. The CDR3 is 13 amino acids. The CDR3, as DNA: TGTGCCACCAATCAACAGGAACCCGATACGCAGTATTTT. Its translation: CATNQQEPDTQYF.

The chain links TRBV10-3 to TRBJ1-6; D unresolved. Trimming cost V 3 bases and J 13 bases, with 10 bases left between them. The CDR3 has 12 amino acids. The germline V gene has CDR1 ENHRY and CDR2 SYGVKD. In nucleotides, the CDR3 is TGTGCCATCAGTGACATAGGAGCCCCCCTCCACTTT. Encoded protein: CAISDIGAPLHF.

This clone was seen a single time. The chain uses TRBV5-6 and TRBJ1-2, with 8 positions matching TRBD1. Trimming at V came to 1 base and at J to 6 bases, leaving 5 bases not matched to a gene. The CDR3 consists of 14 residues. Germline V lookup: CDR1 SGHDT, CDR2 YYEEEE. CDR3 region: CASSLLGQEHGYTF. CDR3 nucleotide sequence: TGTGCCAGCAGCTTGTTGGGACAGGAACATGGCTACACCTTC. The variable domain in full, with the rest retrieved from reference TRBV5-6 and TRBJ1-2, is DAGVTQSPTHLIKTRGQQVTLRCSPKSGHDTVSWYQQALGQGPQFIFQYYEEEERQRGNFPDRFSGHQFPNYSSELNVNALLLGDSALYLCASSLLGQEHGYTFGSGTRLTVV.

This clone was seen only once. V and J are TRBV9 and TRBJ2-1, with unresolved D. Trimming took off 3 bases at V and 6 bases at J, with 4 bases between the two ends. The germline V gene has CDR1 SGDLS and CDR2 YYNGEE. The CDR3 runs 11 residues. The CDR3 is CASSASNEQFF. The DNA for the CDR3 is TGTGCCAGCAGCGCTAGCAATGAGCAGTTCTTC. Full variable domain (missing parts from reference TRBV9 and TRBJ2-1): DSGVTQTPKHLITATGQRVTLRCSPRSGDLSVYWYQQSLDQGLQFLIQYYNGEERAKGNILERFSAQQFPDLHSELNLSSLELGDSALYFCASSASNEQFFGPGTRLTVL.

V is TRBV28 and J is TRBJ1-2; 11 positions agree with TRBD1. Per germline, CDR1 MDHEN and CDR2 SYDVKM. This CDR3 region has 16 residues. V shed 6 bases, J shed 3 bases, and the junction held 9 bases outside the gene matches. CDR3 coding DNA: TGTGCCAGCAGCCGCCCTGGGGGACAGGGGGACTATGGCTACACCTTC. This codes for CASSRPGGQGDYGYTF.

The rearrangement links TRBV7-3 to TRBJ2-1; D possibly corresponds to TRBD1 (6 bases). Per the germline V gene, CDR1 is SGHTA and CDR2 is FQGTGA. There are 14 residues in the CDR3. Trimming removed 5 bases at V and 2 bases at J, with 10 bases between. This CDR3 is CASSPQGPYNEQFF. CDR3 DNA sequence: TGTGCCAGCAGCCCGCAGGGGCCCTACAATGAGCAGTTCTTC.

A note on this clone: Its ends do not fully match the called genes, so a read error is possible. V usage is TRBV7-7 and J usage is TRBJ2-1, with TRBD2 matching over 9 bases. The CDR3 loop spans 13 amino acids. The germline gives CDR1 SSHAT, CDR2 FNYEAQ (reference sequence). Written as DNA, the CDR3 is TGTGCTAGCAGCTTAAGAGCGGGAGGTGAGCAGTTCTTC. The encoded protein is CASSLRAGGEQFF. Variable domain in full (rest from reference TRBV7-7 and TRBJ2-1): GAGVSQSPRYKVTKRGQDVTLRCDPISSHATLYWYQQALGQGPEFLTYFNYEAQPDKSGLPSDRFSAERPEGSISTLTIQRTEQRDSAMYRCASSLRAGGEQFFGPGTRLTVL.

The chain carries TRBV10-3 and TRBJ2-3, with D possibly matching TRBD2 (6 bases). Between the trimmed V and J ends, which lost 11 bases and 5 bases, there was a span of 11 bases. The CDR3 extends over 11 amino acids. Germline V gene data show CDR1 as ENHRY and CDR2 as SYGVKD. CDR3 loop: CAVTAGDTQYF. Here the CDR3 DNA reads TGTGCCGTGACAGCGGGAGATACGCAGTATTTT.

The V and J genes are TRBV5-4 and TRBJ1-2, with D perhaps TRBD1 (6 bases). V was shortened by 4 bases and J by 8 bases, with 12 bases between the two germline ends. CDR1 and CDR2 from the germline V gene are SGHNT and YYREEE (reference sequence). The CDR3 loop spans 12 amino acids. The CDR3 is CASSLTGLGYTF. The CDR3 DNA reads TGTGCCAGCAGCCTTACAGGGCTCGGCTACACCTTC.

This clone was observed a handful of times. The V gene is TRBV6-1, the J gene TRBJ1-2, with no clear D. Germline CDR1 and CDR2: MNHNS and SASEGT. The V end lost 1 base, the J end lost 4 bases, and 10 bases lay between the germline ends. CDR3 length equals 14 residues. CDR3 sequence (DNA): TGTGCCAGCAGTGAAGGTGGGAAACCCTATGGCTACACCTTC. This gives the protein CASSEGGKPYGYTF.